This is a list of T cell receptor beta chains from one sample in a study of cytomegalovirus exposure and HLA in healthy donors. Some clones are missing from TCRdb's copy, which holds only in-frame ones; the method was immunoSEQ multiplex PCR. Here the sample spans roughly 120,000 clones, about 81% being singletons. Material: PBMCs. Every receptor here comes from a woman aged 25 to 45 in good health and CMV-seronegative. CDR3s include the opening cysteine and the closing phenylalanine or tryptophan. The size entry is marked missing in some rows and otherwise reads once, few, many or a size class.

v_gene | abundance | len | CDR3aa
TRBV13 | NA | 12 | CASRRGWETQYF
TRBV21-1 | NA | 16 | CASSNSHGDRDYEQYF
TRBV7-9 | NA | 15 | CASSSRQGQAEKLFF
TRBV11-2 | NA | 14 | CASSLSQAIYEQYF
TRBV7-3 | NA | 14 | CASSLGLDRDTQYF
TRBV4-1 | NA | 16 | CASSLTTGQFNEKLFF
TRBV7-9 | NA | 14 | CASSLAPGVNEQFF
TRBV7-9 | NA | 15 | CASSLAGRGNQPQHF
TRBV7-8 | NA | 16 | CASSLEGGLVSDTQYF
TRBV6-5 | NA | 16 | CASSYARKAANTEAFF
TRBV27 | NA | 14 | CASSYQGTTDTQYF
TRBV30 | once | 13 | CASSGGTGYGYTF
TRBV5-1 | few | 17 | CASSEGLAGGRGGEQFF
TRBV7-7 | NA | 14 | CASSFSGGQETQYF
TRBV30 | NA | 13 | CAWNGGPRYGYTF
TRBV6-5 | NA | 13 | CASSTDRLDTIYF
TRBV7-9 | once | 16 | CASSSFSGPLTGELFF
TRBV11-3 | NA | 15 | CASSLASGSTDTQYF
TRBV7-9 | NA | 13 | CASSFKPGNEAFF
TRBV29-1 | few | 12 | CSVAWGDTEAFF
TRBV11-1 | NA | 14 | CASSPRGGGTGYTF
TRBV7-2 | NA | 16 | CASSPSSGGFTGELFF
TRBV11-2 | NA | 14 | CASSHGTGEGELFF
TRBV14 | NA | 18 | CASSHVTGQGPNTGELFF